This T cell receptor beta chain was captured in a study of Ad26.COV2.S vaccination and SARS-CoV-2 variants. For the study at large: The authors gave Ad26.COV2.S intramuscularly, either once or twice 56 days apart.

About this clone itself: The antigen is undetermined. This sample includes further DNA sequences coding for the same CDR3.

Study-wide results and limits: Once vaccination had occurred, spike-specific CD8+ and CD4+ T cell responses reportedly showed substantial breadth. Higher spike-specific TCR breadth was found in vaccine recipients than in placebo recipients.

Data came from immunoSEQ multiplex PCR; TCRdb stores just in-frame clones and leaves some out. The sample includes about 420,000 clones, 88% of them seen just once. Treatment defined: about 20 received Ad26.COV2.S at low or high dose, single or two shots; about 5 received placebo; per-sample allocation not given. Samples analyzed were those drawn on day 63 after the first vaccine or placebo injection. The donor was a Boston adult aged 18-55 years. The ends were cut back, 5 bases at V and 3 bases at J, with 8 bases in the middle. The CDR3 extends over 13 amino acids. Germline CDR1 reads SGHTA; CDR2 reads FQGNSA.

The rearrangement links TRBV7-2 to TRBJ2-1; D unclear. The TCR sequence derives from a person between 18 and 65 years old who received the Ad26.COV2.S COVID-19 vaccine or a placebo. This specimen was peripheral blood, taken in a trial of Ad26.COV2.S vaccine versus placebo. CDR3 amino acids: CASSLVGYNEQFF. Written as DNA, the CDR3 is TGTGCCAGCAGCCTCGTGGGCTACAATGAGCAGTTCTTC.